This T cell receptor beta chain was observed in a study of blood T cell repertoires in COVID-19. V was pared by 2 bases and J by 7 bases, with 4 bases of the junction left unmatched. Germline assignment: CDR1 SGHAT and CDR2 FQNNGV. The CDR3 sequence is 13 residues long. Per the authors' pipeline: Nucleated cell counts were estimated from reference gene primer amplification. Assay: immunoSEQ multiplex PCR; the TCRdb copy retains only in-frame clones and omits some. The V and J calls and clone size were taken over from that table, and D and trimming were inferred from the DNA. The data show approximately 210,000 clones, with about 86% seen just once and 7% to 10% held by the top ten.

This TCR was recovered from a woman between 45 and 65 years old with acute or convalescent COVID-19. The chain carries TRBV11-2 and TRBJ1-2; TRBD1 aligns across 7 bases. The sequencing sample was made of peripheral blood. CDR3 DNA: TGTGCCAGCAGCTTAAACCCAGGGGGTGGCTACACCTTC. It specifies CASSLNPGGGYTF.